Listed below are T cell receptor beta chains from one sample, sequenced in a study of cytomegalovirus exposure and HLA in healthy donors. Sequencing was performed with immunoSEQ multiplex PCR; in TCRdb, only in-frame clones are kept and a portion is missing. The sample lists fewer than 250,000 clones, 75% to 85% seen once, with 1.6% in the top ten. Sequencing input: PBMCs. The receptors come from a woman between 45 and 60 years old in good health and CMV-seronegative. Each CDR3 is given with its conserved first and last residue. The order of the fields is D gene, V gene, J gene, clone size, CDR3 protein, CDR3 DNA. A D gene is named only where the DNA matches it firmly. Where a row states a size, it is once, few, many or the class of an expanded clone; other rows omit it.

NA	TRBV6-5	TRBJ2-2	NA	CASRSTDTGELFF	TGTGCCAGTCGCAGTACAGACACCGGGGAGCTGTTTTTT
NA	TRBV5-1	TRBJ1-1	NA	CASSWDPQGNTEAFF	TGCGCCAGCAGCTGGGACCCACAGGGAAACACTGAAGCTTTCTTT
TRBD2	TRBV7-2	TRBJ2-1	NA	CASTIAGVTYNEQFF	TGTGCCAGTACGATAGCGGGAGTCACCTACAATGAGCAGTTCTTC
TRBD1	TRBV6-5	TRBJ2-5	NA	CASSYSGQGRTQYF	TGTGCCAGCAGTTACTCGGGACAGGGGAGAACCCAGTACTTC
TRBD2	TRBV30	TRBJ2-7	NA	CAWSSSLGGTLGSEQYF	TGTGCCTGGAGTTCCTCCTTGGGGGGGACCTTAGGGAGCGAGCAGTACTTC
TRBD2	TRBV7-9	TRBJ2-1	NA	CASSLVLAGGTSYNEQFF	TGTGCCAGCAGCTTAGTACTAGCGGGGGGCACCTCCTACAATGAGCAGTTCTTC
NA	TRBV4-3	TRBJ2-1	once	CASSSLGGGGNNEQFF	TGCGCCAGCAGTTCCCTTGGGGGCGGGGGTAACAATGAGCAGTTCTTC
TRBD1	TRBV6-5	TRBJ1-1	NA	CASSSPGTGSAEAFF	TGTGCCAGCAGTTCCCCCGGGACAGGGTCGGCTGAAGCTTTCTTT
NA	TRBV7-6	TRBJ2-7	once	CASSRGAFYEQYF	TGTGCCAGCAGCCGCGGAGCCTTCTACGAGCAGTACTTC
TRBD1	TRBV7-6	TRBJ1-4	NA	CASSLGTMGQQSNEKLFF	TGTGCCAGCAGCTTAGGTACCATGGGACAGCAATCTAATGAAAAACTGTTTTTT
NA	TRBV6-4	TRBJ1-1	NA	CASSERENTEAFF	TGTGCCAGCAGTGAGAGAGAGAACACTGAAGCTTTCTTT
NA	TRBV28	TRBJ1-5	NA	CASSLYVSGRNQPQHF	TGTGCCAGCAGTTTATATGTGTCAGGGCGAAATCAGCCCCAGCATTTT
TRBD1	TRBV9	TRBJ2-3	NA	CASSVGGTGTDTQYF	TGTGCCAGCAGCGTAGGGGGGACAGGGACAGATACGCAGTATTTT
TRBD1	TRBV27	TRBJ1-5	NA	CASSPTPPDRGRGQPQHF	TGTGCCAGCAGTCCTACACCCCCGGACAGGGGGCGAGGACAGCCCCAGCATTTT
TRBD1	TRBV28	TRBJ2-5	NA	CASLDPTGGRGETQYF	TGTGCCAGCCTAGACCCTACAGGGGGGCGGGGAGAGACCCAGTACTTC
NA	TRBV9	TRBJ1-1	few	CASSVRGGGSEAFF	TGTGCCAGCAGCGTTAGAGGTGGTGGGTCTGAAGCTTTCTTT
NA	TRBV2	TRBJ2-6	NA	CASTIGGSGANVLTF	TGTGCCAGCACCATAGGCGGCTCTGGGGCCAACGTCCTGACTTTC
NA	TRBV28	TRBJ2-7	NA	CGTQPTSYEQYF	TGTGGGACACAGCCAACCTCCTACGAGCAGTACTTC
NA	TRBV19	TRBJ1-3	NA	CASSIMAGSSSGNTIYF	TGTGCCAGTAGTATTATGGCAGGTTCAAGCTCTGGAAACACCATATATTTT
TRBD1	TRBV4-1	TRBJ2-2	NA	CASSQDPQGAGELFF	TGCGCCAGCAGCCAAGATCCCCAGGGGGCCGGGGAGCTGTTTTTT
TRBD1	TRBV6-5	TRBJ2-3	NA	CASSTFGQGSSQYF	TGTGCCAGCAGTACCTTCGGACAGGGGAGCTCGCAGTATTTT
NA	TRBV6-5	TRBJ2-1	NA	CASGSIGPDIEQFF	TGTGCCAGCGGATCCATTGGGCCCGACATTGAGCAGTTCTTC
TRBD1	TRBV4-2	TRBJ1-4	few	CASSQDAGTGVEKLFF	TGTGCCAGCAGCCAAGACGCCGGGACAGGGGTCGAAAAACTGTTTTTT
TRBD2	TRBV25-1	TRBJ2-2	NA	CASSTSGSRWAGELFF	TGTGCCAGCAGTACTAGCGGGAGTCGGTGGGCCGGGGAGCTGTTTTTT
NA	TRBV19	TRBJ2-7	NA	CASRPGTHEAYEQYF	TGTGCCAGTAGGCCCGGGACACACGAAGCCTACGAGCAGTACTTC
NA	TRBV5-1	TRBJ2-1	NA	CASSQQPTGRRYNEQFF	TGCGCCAGCAGCCAACAGCCGACAGGGAGGAGGTACAATGAGCAGTTCTTC
NA	TRBV7-7	TRBJ1-1	NA	CASSLGPRTEAFF	TGTGCTAGCAGCTTAGGGCCCAGGACTGAAGCTTTCTTT
TRBD1	TRBV7-9	TRBJ2-4	NA	CASSPPLRTGTNIQYF	TGTGCCAGCAGCCCACCTCTCCGGACAGGGACAAACATTCAGTACTTC
TRBD1	TRBV5-1	TRBJ2-3	NA	CASSPPGQRADTQYF	TGCGCCAGCAGCCCCCCGGGACAGAGAGCAGATACGCAGTATTTT
NA	TRBV15	TRBJ1-1	NA	CATSRVRGSEAFF	TGTGCCACCAGCAGAGTCCGCGGGTCTGAAGCTTTCTTT
TRBD2	TRBV5-5	TRBJ2-7	NA	CASSPQTSGRTYEQYF	TGTGCCAGCAGCCCCCAAACTAGCGGGAGGACCTACGAGCAGTACTTC
TRBD1	TRBV5-1	TRBJ2-2	NA	CASSWGQGTGELFF	TGCGCCAGCAGCTGGGGACAGGGCACCGGGGAGCTGTTTTTT
NA	TRBV2	TRBJ1-1	NA	CASSEVGAGAVNTEAFF	TGTGCCAGCAGTGAAGTTGGGGCCGGTGCCGTGAACACTGAAGCTTTCTTT